This TCR beta chain was documented in a study of T-cell memory formation after mild COVID-19. Notes on this clonotype: Antigen: not known.

Germline V gene data show CDR1 as KGHDR and CDR2 as SFDVKD. V lost 0 bases to trimming and J lost 4 bases, with 8 bases between them. The CDR3 loop spans 14 amino acids. Overall study results and limits: For contracting clones, CD4+ ones sat mainly in CM and EM, CD8+ in EMRA.

In TCRdb, the 5' RACE reads were re-called with MiXCR into one record per CDR3 protein. Found here are roughly 580,000 distinct CDR3 sequences, under 20% of them singletons; the top ten hold around 12%. The sequenced sample consisted of PBMCs or a T cell subset sorted from them (not recorded which). The V and J genes are TRBV24-1 and TRBJ1-2; D gene unclear. The sequence derives from an adult woman who had mild COVID-19 (a few samples of this study predate the infection). Cell type and time point are not known. This chain's CDR3 is CATSDLGRSYGYTF. DNA for the CDR3: TGTGCCACCAGTGATTTGGGCAGGAGCTATGGCTACACCTTC.